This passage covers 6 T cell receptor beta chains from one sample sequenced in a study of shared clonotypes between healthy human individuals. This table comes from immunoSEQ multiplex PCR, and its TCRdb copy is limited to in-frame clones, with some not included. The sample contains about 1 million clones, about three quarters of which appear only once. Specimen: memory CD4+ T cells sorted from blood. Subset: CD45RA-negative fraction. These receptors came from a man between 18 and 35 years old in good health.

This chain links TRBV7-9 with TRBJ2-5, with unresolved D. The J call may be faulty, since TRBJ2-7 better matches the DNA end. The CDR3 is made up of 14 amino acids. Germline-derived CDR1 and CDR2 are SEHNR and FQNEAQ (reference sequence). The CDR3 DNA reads TGTGCCAGCAGCCATGGTTCAAGCTCCTACGAGCAGTACTTC. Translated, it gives CASSHGSSSYEQYF.

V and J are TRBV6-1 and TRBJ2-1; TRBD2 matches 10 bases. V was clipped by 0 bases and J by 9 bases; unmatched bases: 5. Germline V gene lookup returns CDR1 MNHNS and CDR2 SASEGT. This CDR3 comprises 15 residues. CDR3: CASSEASGGKGEQFF. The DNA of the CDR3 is TGTGCCAGCAGTGAAGCTAGCGGGGGGAAGGGTGAGCAGTTCTTC.

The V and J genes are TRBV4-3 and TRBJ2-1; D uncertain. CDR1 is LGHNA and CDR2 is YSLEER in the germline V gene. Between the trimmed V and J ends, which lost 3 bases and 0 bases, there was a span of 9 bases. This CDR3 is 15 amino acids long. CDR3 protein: CASSHVGSSYNEQFF. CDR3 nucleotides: TGCGCCAGCAGCCATGTAGGTAGCTCCTACAATGAGCAGTTCTTC.

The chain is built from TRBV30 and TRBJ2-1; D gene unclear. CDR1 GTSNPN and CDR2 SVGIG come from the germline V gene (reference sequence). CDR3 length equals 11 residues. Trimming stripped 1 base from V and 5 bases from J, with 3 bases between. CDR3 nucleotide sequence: TGTGCCTGGAGTGGCCACAATGAGCAGTTCTTC. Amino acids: CAWSGHNEQFF.

CDR3 coding DNA: TGTGCCAGCACCTTCCGGGGCGAGCAGTACTTC. Translation gives CASTFRGEQYF. The rearrangement links TRBV7-8 to TRBJ2-7; perhaps TRBD2 as D (5 bases). The CDR3 spans 11 residues. V lost 7 bases to trimming and J lost 6 bases, with 10 bases between them. CDR1 is SGHVS and CDR2 is FQNEAQ in the germline V gene.

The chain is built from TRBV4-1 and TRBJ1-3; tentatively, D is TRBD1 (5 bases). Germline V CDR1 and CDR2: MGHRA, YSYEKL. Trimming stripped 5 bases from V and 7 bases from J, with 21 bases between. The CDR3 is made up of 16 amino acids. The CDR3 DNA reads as TGCGCCAGCAGCGGTGACCCGGGACGGGCAAAGAACACCATATATTTT. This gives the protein CASSGDPGRAKNTIYF.